This T cell receptor beta chain was found in a study of shared clonotypes between healthy human individuals. Study outcomes and limitations: The study generally estimated greater richness for naive than memory subsets.

Sequenced by immunoSEQ multiplex PCR; TCRdb stores in-frame clones only, minus some. The table includes about 2 million clones, roughly 94% detected once. This clone was seen once. What it binds is not known. CD45RO-negative cells were positively selected for CCR7, leaving out terminally differentiated effector memory CD45RA+ cells. The material sequenced was naive CD8+ T cells sorted from blood. The TCR sequence derives from a man younger than 35 in good health.

CDR3 nucleotide sequence: TGTGCCAGCAGTACCAGCACAGGGGGCCACTACGAGCAGTACTTC. Residues: CASSTSTGGHYEQYF. The chain carries TRBV6-5 and TRBJ2-7; 9 nucleotides align to TRBD1. This CDR3 is built from 15 residues. Germline trimming cut 5 bases from V and 3 bases from J; bases unmatched to any gene: 8. Germline assignment: CDR1 MNHEY and CDR2 SVGAGI.